This T cell receptor beta chain was observed in a study of blood T cell repertoires in COVID-19. Germline V gene sequence: CDR1 SNHLY, CDR2 FYNNEI. The CDR3 is 12 residues long. Trimming took 6 bases from V and 1 from J, leaving 6 bases between them. Assay: immunoSEQ multiplex PCR; the TCRdb copy retains only in-frame clones and omits some. The data show approximately 300,000 clones, around 90% seen once. The TCR sequence derives from a man aged 18-30 years with active or convalescent COVID-19. The V call is TRBV2, the J call TRBJ2-5; D not resolved. The sample consisted of peripheral blood. This chain's CDR3 is CASRQSQETQYF. Here the CDR3 DNA reads TGTGCCAGCAGACAGTCCCAAGAGACCCAGTACTTC.